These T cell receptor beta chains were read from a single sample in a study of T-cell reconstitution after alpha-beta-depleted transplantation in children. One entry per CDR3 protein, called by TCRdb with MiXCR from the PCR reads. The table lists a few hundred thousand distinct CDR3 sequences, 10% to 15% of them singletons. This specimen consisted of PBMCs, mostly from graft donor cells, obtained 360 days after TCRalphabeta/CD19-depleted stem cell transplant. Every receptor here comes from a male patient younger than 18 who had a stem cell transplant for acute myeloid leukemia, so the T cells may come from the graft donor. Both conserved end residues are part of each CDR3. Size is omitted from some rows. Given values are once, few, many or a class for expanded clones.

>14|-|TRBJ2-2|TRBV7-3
CASSLEGGPGELFF
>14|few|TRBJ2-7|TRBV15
CATSRETPSYEQYF
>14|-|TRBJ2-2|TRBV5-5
CASSLDLLTGELFF
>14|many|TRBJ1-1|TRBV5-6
CASSIQGLNTEAFF
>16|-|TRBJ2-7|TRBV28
CASSYFDRGLVYEQYF
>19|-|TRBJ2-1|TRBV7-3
CASSSLPSTGTSGNNEQFF
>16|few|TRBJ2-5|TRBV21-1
CASSNSKREKVETQYF
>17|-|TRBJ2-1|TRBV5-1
CASSFSGRAGTYNEQFF
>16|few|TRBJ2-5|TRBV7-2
CASSLSVAGYGETQYF
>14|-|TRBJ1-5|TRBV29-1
CSVASGAGNQPQHF
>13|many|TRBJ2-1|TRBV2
CASSGRVSNEQFF
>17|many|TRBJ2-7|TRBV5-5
CASSLLPGLSSAGEQYF
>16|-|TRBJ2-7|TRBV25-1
CASSAWYRTGFYEQYF
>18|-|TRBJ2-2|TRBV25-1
CASSGGGLAALGTGELFF
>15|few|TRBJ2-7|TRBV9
CASSVTGQGVGEQYF
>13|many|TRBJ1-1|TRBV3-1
CASSLLWATEAFF
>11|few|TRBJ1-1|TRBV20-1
CSASGYTEAFF
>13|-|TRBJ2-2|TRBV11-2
CASSAFGFGELFF
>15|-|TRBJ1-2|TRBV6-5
CASSYFRGEGNGYTF
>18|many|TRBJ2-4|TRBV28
CASSLSLSGQGSKNIQYF
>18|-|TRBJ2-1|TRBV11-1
CASSFPGTSGRAYNEQFF
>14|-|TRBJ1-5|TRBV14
CASSRGILNQPQHF
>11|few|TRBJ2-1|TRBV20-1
CSAPEPHEQFF
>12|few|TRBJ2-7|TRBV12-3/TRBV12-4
CASTRTFPEQYF
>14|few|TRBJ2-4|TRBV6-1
CASPDRDFKNIQYF
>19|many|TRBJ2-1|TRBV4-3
CASSQSTGLAGGPYNEQFF
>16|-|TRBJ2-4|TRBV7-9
CASSFQLAGLRDIQYF
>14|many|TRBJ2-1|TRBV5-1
CASSDPKFGNEQFF
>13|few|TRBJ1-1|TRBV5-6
CASSLTPYRPLIF
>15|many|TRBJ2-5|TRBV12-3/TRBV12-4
CASSFYPGGQETQYF
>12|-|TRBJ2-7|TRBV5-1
CASSPIGYEQYF
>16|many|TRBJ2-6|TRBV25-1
CASNPSGSSGANVLTF
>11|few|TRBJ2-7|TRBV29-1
CSVDEGNEQYF
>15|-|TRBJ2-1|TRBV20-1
CSAFHVADSYNEQFF
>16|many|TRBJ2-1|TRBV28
CASSFIRLVSNNEQFF
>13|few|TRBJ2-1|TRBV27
CASSLTPPLEQFF
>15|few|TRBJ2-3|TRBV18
CASSPIAGTADTQYF
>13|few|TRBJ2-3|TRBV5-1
CASSTASTDTQYF
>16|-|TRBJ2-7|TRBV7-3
CASSPETSGPSYEQYF
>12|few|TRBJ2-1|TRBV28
CASSFGLDNPFF
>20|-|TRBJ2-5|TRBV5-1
CASSLAVGLAGVRYQETQYF
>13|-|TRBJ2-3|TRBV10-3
CAISPGGADTQYF
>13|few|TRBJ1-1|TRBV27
CASSFGIVAEAFF
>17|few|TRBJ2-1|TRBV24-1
CATSSLRGRARRGEQFF
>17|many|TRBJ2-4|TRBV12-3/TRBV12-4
CASSFWNGQDGKNIQYF
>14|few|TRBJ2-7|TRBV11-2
CASSRSGLSYEQYF
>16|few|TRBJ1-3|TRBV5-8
CASSGFRGPDGNTIYF
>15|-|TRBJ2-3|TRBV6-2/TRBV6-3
CASMTSGRASDTQYF